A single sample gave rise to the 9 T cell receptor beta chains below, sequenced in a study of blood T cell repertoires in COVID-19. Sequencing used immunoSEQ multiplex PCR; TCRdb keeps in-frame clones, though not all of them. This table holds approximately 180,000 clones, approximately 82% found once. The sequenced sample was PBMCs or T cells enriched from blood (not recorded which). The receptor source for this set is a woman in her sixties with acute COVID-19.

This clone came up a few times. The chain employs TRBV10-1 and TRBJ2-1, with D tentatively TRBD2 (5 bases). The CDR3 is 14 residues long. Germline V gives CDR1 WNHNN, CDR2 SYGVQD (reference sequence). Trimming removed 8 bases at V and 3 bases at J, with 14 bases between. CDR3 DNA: TGCGCCAGCTCCGAGGGTAGTGGCTACAATGAGCAGTTCTTC. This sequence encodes CASSEGSGYNEQFF.

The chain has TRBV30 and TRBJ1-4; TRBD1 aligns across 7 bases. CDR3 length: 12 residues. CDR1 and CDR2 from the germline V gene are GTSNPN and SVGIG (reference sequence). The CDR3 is CARKGAGEKLFF. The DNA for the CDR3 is TGTGCACGCAAGGGGGCGGGAGAAAAACTGTTTTTT.

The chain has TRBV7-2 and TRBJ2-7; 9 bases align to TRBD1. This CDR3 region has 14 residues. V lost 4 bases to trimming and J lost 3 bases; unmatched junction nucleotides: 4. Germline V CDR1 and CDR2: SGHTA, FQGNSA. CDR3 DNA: TGTGCCAGCAGCTCAGGGACAGGGTTCTACGAGCAGTACTTC. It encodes CASSSGTGFYEQYF.

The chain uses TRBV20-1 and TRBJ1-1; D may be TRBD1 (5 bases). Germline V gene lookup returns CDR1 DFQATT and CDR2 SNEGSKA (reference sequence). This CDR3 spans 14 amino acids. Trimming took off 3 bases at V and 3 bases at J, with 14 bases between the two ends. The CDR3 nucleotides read TGCAGTGCTAGTAGGGGTTACTCGGACACTGAAGCTTTCTTT. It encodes CSASRGYSDTEAFF.

In DNA, the CDR3 is TGTGCCAGCAACGGGGGACGCTATGGCTACACCTTC. This codes for CASNGGRYGYTF. J is TRBJ1-2 and V is TRBV28, with D perhaps TRBD1 (5 bases). CDR1 MDHEN and CDR2 SYDVKM come from the germline V gene. This CDR3 has 12 residues. V lost 7 bases to trimming and J lost 4 bases, with 10 bases between them.

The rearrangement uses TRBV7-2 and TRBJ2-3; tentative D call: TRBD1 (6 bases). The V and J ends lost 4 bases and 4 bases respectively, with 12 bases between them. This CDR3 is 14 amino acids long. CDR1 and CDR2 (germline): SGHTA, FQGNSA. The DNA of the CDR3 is TGTGCCAGCAGCTCAGGGGCGCGGGCAGATACGCAGTATTTT. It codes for CASSSGARADTQYF.

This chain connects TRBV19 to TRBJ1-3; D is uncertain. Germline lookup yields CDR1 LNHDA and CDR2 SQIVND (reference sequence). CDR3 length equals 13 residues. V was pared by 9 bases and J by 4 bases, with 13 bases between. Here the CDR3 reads CASEDLGGNTIYF. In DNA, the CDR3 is TGTGCCAGCGAGGACTTGGGGGGAAACACCATATATTTT.

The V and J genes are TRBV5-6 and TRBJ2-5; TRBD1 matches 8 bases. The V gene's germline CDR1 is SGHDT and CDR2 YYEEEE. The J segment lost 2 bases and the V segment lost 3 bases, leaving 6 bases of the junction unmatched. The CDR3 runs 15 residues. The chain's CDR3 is CASSSPQGDQETQYF. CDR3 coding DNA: TGTGCCAGCAGCTCCCCACAGGGGGATCAAGAGACCCAGTACTTC. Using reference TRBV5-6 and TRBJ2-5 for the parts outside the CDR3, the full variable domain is DAGVTQSPTHLIKTRGQQVTLRCSPKSGHDTVSWYQQALGQGPQFIFQYYEEEERQRGNFPDRFSGHQFPNYSSELNVNALLLGDSALYLCASSSPQGDQETQYFGPGTRLLVL.

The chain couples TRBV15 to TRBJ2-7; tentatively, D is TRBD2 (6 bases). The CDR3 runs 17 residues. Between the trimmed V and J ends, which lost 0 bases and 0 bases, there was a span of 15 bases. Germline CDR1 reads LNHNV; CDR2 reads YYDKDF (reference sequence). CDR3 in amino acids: CATSRDRWETSSYEQYF. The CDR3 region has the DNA TGTGCCACCAGCAGAGATCGTTGGGAGACTAGCTCCTACGAGCAGTACTTC.